This T cell receptor (beta chain) was obtained from a study of blood T cell repertoires in COVID-19. Cohort assignment relied on participant-reported clinical history. In the source study's methods: The authors estimated nucleated cell counts from reference gene primer amplification. Using immunoSEQ multiplex PCR, the repertoire was profiled, and TCRdb retains in-frame clones only, with some absent. V and J calls and clone size are copied from that table; D and trimming were computed from the DNA. The table shows approximately 220,000 clones, with 86% occurring only once. Trimming removed 2 bases from V and 3 bases from J; junction bases left unmatched: 5. From germline, CDR1 is MGHRA and CDR2 YSYEKL. CDR3 length: 15 amino acids. This clone was picked up one time.

The origin of this receptor is a woman aged 40 to 55 with acute COVID-19. The genes are TRBV4-1 and TRBJ2-7, with 9 bases fitting TRBD1. Sample: PBMCs or T cells enriched from blood (not recorded which). The CDR3 region is CASSQNPGQGYEQYF. For the CDR3, the DNA is TGCGCCAGCAGCCAAAATCCGGGACAGGGCTACGAGCAGTACTTC.